A single sample gave rise to the 31 T cell receptor beta chains below, sequenced in a study of cytomegalovirus exposure and HLA in healthy donors. The PCR employed 60 Vbeta primers together with 13 Jbeta primers. TCRdb's copy holds only in-frame clones and misses some; the assay was immunoSEQ multiplex PCR. The sample contains hundreds of thousands of clones, roughly 80% of which appear only once. Sequencing input: PBMCs. These receptors were obtained from a man between 35 and 55 years old in good health and CMV-seropositive.

The chain is built from TRBV7-9 and TRBJ1-2, with unresolved D. The germline V gene encodes CDR1 SEHNR and CDR2 FQNEAQ (reference sequence). This CDR3 spans 15 amino acids. V gave up 1 base and J gave up 0 bases, with 9 bases separating them. The chain's CDR3 is CASSLVPLTNYGYTF. CDR3 DNA: TGTGCCAGCAGCTTAGTCCCCCTTACTAACTATGGCTACACCTTC. The whole variable domain, filled in from reference TRBV7-9 and TRBJ1-2, reads DTGVSQNPRHKITKRGQNVTFRCDPISEHNRLYWYRQTLGQGPEFLTYFQNEAQLEKSRLLSDRFSAERPKGSFSTLEIQRTEQGDSAMYLCASSLVPLTNYGYTFGSGTRLTVV.

The J gene is TRBJ2-3, the V gene TRBV10-3; 8 nucleotides align to TRBD2. This CDR3 has 16 residues. The junction had 7 bases not matched to a gene; V was cut back by 3 bases and J by 2 bases. Per germline, CDR1 ENHRY and CDR2 SYGVKD. For the CDR3, the DNA is TGTGCCATCAGTGAATCTGCGGGAGGCCCCACAGATACGCAGTATTTT. Encoded protein: CAISESAGGPTDTQYF.

V and J are TRBV5-1 and TRBJ2-7, with TRBD2 matching 13 bases. Trimming cost V 0 bases and J 6 bases; bases outside gene matches: 6. CDR3 length: 16 residues. Germline CDR1 is SGHRS and CDR2 is YFSETQ. The CDR3 nucleotides are TGCGCCAGCAGCTTGGAACCGGGACTAGCGGGAAGCGAGCAGTACGTC. It yields the protein CASSLEPGLAGSEQYV.

J is TRBJ2-5 and V is TRBV30; 7 nucleotides align to TRBD1. Trimming removed 5 bases from V and 5 bases from J; junction bases left unmatched: 11. There are 14 residues in the CDR3. Germline V gives CDR1 GTSNPN, CDR2 SVGIG (reference sequence). This CDR3 is CAWARQGASETQYF. CDR3 in DNA: TGTGCCTGGGCTAGACAGGGCGCATCGGAGACCCAGTACTTC.

This chain connects TRBV4-2 to TRBJ2-3, with 8 bases that match TRBD1. This CDR3 has 15 residues. Germline CDR1 and CDR2: LGHNA and YNFKEQ. The V segment lost 5 bases and the J segment 2 bases; nucleotides outside the gene matches: 6. CDR3 amino acids: CASSSGQAYTDTQYF. For the CDR3, the DNA is TGTGCCAGCAGCTCGGGACAGGCCTACACAGATACGCAGTATTTT.

This clone appeared a single time. V gene TRBV9 combines with J gene TRBJ2-3; possible D gene TRBD1, 6 bases. The CDR3 sequence is 15 residues long. CDR1 and CDR2 from the germline V gene are SGDLS and YYNGEE. The ends were cut back, 0 bases at V and 6 bases at J, with 14 bases in the middle. The CDR3 region is CASSVDVGARDTQYF. CDR3 nucleotides: TGTGCCAGCAGCGTAGATGTGGGGGCGAGGGATACGCAGTATTTT.

V gene TRBV19 combines with J gene TRBJ2-2, with 12 bases matching TRBD2. This CDR3 comprises 16 residues. Germline V gene sequence: CDR1 LNHDA, CDR2 SQIVND (reference sequence). The V segment lost 6 bases and the J segment 1 base; nucleotides outside the gene matches: 3. CDR3 amino acids: CASSRLAGENTGELFF. As DNA, the CDR3 is TGTGCCAGTAGCAGACTAGCGGGGGAGAACACCGGGGAGCTGTTTTTT.

V gene TRBV7-9 combines with J gene TRBJ2-3, with 7 bases aligning to TRBD1. The germline CDR1 and CDR2 sequences are SEHNR and FQNEAQ (reference sequence). Trimming removed 1 base from V and 0 bases from J; junction bases left unmatched: 1. The CDR3 is 15 amino acids. The CDR3 DNA is TGTGCCAGCAGCTTAGGACAGGGTAGCACAGATACGCAGTATTTT. Translating it yields CASSLGQGSTDTQYF.

This rearrangement joins TRBV5-1 to TRBJ2-1; a weak D match, TRBD2 (5 bases). The V gene's germline CDR1 is SGHRS and CDR2 YFSETQ. The CDR3 contains 14 residues. Between the trimmed V and J ends, which lost 3 bases and 5 bases, there was a span of 12 bases. Here the CDR3 reads CASSSGAADNEQFF. The CDR3 nucleotides are TGCGCCAGCAGCTCCGGAGCGGCGGACAATGAGCAGTTCTTC.

As DNA, the CDR3 is TGTGCCAGCAGTTACTTGGGGGAGGGCGGTTACGAGCAGTACGTC. Its translation is CASSYLGEGGYEQYV. The chain links TRBV6-7 to TRBJ2-7, with 7 bases matching TRBD2. TRBV6-7 is filed as an ORF, its function uncertain. After removal of 1 base from V and 4 bases from J, the junction contained 7 bases not matched to a gene. The CDR3 sequence is 15 residues long.

The J gene is TRBJ1-1, the V gene TRBV5-6; 8 bases align to TRBD1. The trim removed 4 bases at V and 11 bases at J, leaving 7 bases unmatched. The CDR3 is 12 residues long. Germline assignment: CDR1 SGHDT and CDR2 YYEEEE. The CDR3 sequence is CASSPWTGMAFF. CDR3 nucleotides: TGTGCCAGCAGCCCCTGGACAGGGATGGCTTTCTTT.

The CDR3 DNA reads as TGTGCCAGCACCCCGGACAGGGTATCGCCTGAAGCTTTCTTT. Its translation: CASTPDRVSPEAFF. The chain couples TRBV2 to TRBJ1-1, with 8 bases fitting TRBD1. The CDR3 has 14 residues. CDR1 and CDR2 from the germline V gene are SNHLY and FYNNEI. The V segment lost 7 bases and the J segment 6 bases; nucleotides outside the gene matches: 10.

The rearrangement joins TRBV5-4 to TRBJ1-3, with D uncertain. Trimming removed 0 bases at V and 1 base at J, with 17 bases between. The V gene's germline CDR1 is SGHNT and CDR2 YYREEE (reference sequence). The CDR3 extends over 18 amino acids. The CDR3 coding sequence is TGTGCCAGCAGCTTGGGGATTGCGGGCTTGGGGTCTGGAAACACCATATATTTT. Translated: CASSLGIAGLGSGNTIYF. Supplemented by reference TRBV5-4 and TRBJ1-3, the full variable domain reads ETGVTQSPTHLIKTRGQQVTLRCSSQSGHNTVSWYQQALGQGPQFIFQYYREEENGRGNFPPRFSGLQFPNYSSELNVNALELDDSALYLCASSLGIAGLGSGNTIYFGEGSWLTVV.

The chain employs TRBV19 and TRBJ2-2; 7 bases are a match to TRBD1. The CDR3 runs to 15 residues. Trimming took 5 bases from V and 3 from J; bases not matched to a gene: 6. CDR1 is LNHDA and CDR2 is SQIVND in the germline V gene (reference sequence). The CDR3 coding sequence is TGTGCCAGTAGTCCACAGACAGGGTACACCGGGGAGCTGTTTTTT. Translating gives CASSPQTGYTGELFF. Looking up the rest from reference TRBV19 and TRBJ2-2 gives the full variable domain: DGGITQSPKYLFRKEGQNVTLSCEQNLNHDAMYWYRQDPGQGLRLIYYSQIVNDFQKGDIAEGYSVSREKKESFPLTVTSAQKNPTAFYLCASSPQTGYTGELFFGEGSRLTVL.

This clone came up a few times. This chain links TRBV6-1 with TRBJ2-7; D not resolved. The V gene's germline CDR1 is MNHNS and CDR2 SASEGT. This CDR3 is built from 11 residues. With 8 bases removed from V and 2 bases from J, the gap between germline ends came to 7 bases. This chain's CDR3 is CASSDAYEQYF. DNA for the CDR3: TGTGCCAGCTCAGATGCCTACGAGCAGTACTTC.

The rearrangement uses TRBV5-6 and TRBJ2-2; TRBD1 matches at 8 bases. CDR3 size: 16 residues. CDR1 SGHDT and CDR2 YYEEEE come from the germline V gene. Trimming at V came to 4 bases and at J to 0 bases, leaving 5 bases not matched to a gene. The DNA of the CDR3 is TGTGCCAGCAGCGTTGACAGGGGTGCGAACACCGGGGAGCTGTTTTTT. Translating it yields CASSVDRGANTGELFF.

The gene calls are TRBV6-4 and TRBJ2-3; 9 nucleotides align to TRBD2. Germline CDR1 MRHNA, CDR2 SNTAGT. This CDR3 is built from 15 residues. Trimming took 6 bases from V and 5 from J; bases not matched to a gene: 9. In DNA, the CDR3 is TGTGCCAGCAGCGACGAGCGGGAGGATGGAGATACGCAGTATTTT. It is translated as CASSDEREDGDTQYF.

The rearrangement uses TRBV5-1 and TRBJ2-3, with D tentatively TRBD2 (6 bases). V dropped 1 base and J dropped 3 bases, with 15 bases sitting between them. The CDR3 contains 16 residues. Germline V CDR1 and CDR2: SGHRS, YFSETQ. Written as DNA, the CDR3 is TGCGCCAGCAGCTTGCAGGCTAGCGTACTTACAGATACGCAGTATTTT. Translating it yields CASSLQASVLTDTQYF. Full variable domain (missing parts from reference TRBV5-1 and TRBJ2-3): KAGVTQTPRYLIKTRGQQVTLSCSPISGHRSVSWYQQTPGQGLQFLFEYFSETQRNKGNFPGRFSGRQFSNSRSEMNVSTLELGDSALYLCASSLQASVLTDTQYFGPGTRLTVL.

The chain joins TRBV6-1 to TRBJ1-1; D might be TRBD1 (6 bases). From germline, CDR1 is MNHNS and CDR2 SASEGT. The V and J ends lost 3 bases and 8 bases respectively, with 13 bases between them. The CDR3 covers 13 residues. CDR3 sequence: CASSDRQGMEAFF. The CDR3 DNA sequence: TGTGCCAGCAGTGATAGGCAGGGGATGGAAGCTTTCTTT.

The chain couples TRBV30 to TRBJ2-2; 9 nucleotides align to TRBD2. CDR3 length: 14 amino acids. With 7 bases clipped from V and 1 base from J, the junction kept 4 bases outside the gene matches. In germline, CDR1 is GTSNPN, CDR2 SVGIG (reference sequence). DNA of the CDR3: TGTGCCTCTCAGACTAGCGGGAACACCGGGGAGCTGTTTTTT. It codes for CASQTSGNTGELFF. The full variable domain, rest sourced from reference TRBV30 and TRBJ2-2, is SQTIHQWPATLVQPVGSPLSLECTVEGTSNPNLYWYRQAAGRGLQLLFYSVGIGQISSEVPQNLSASRPQDRQFILSSKKLLLSDSGFYLCASQTSGNTGELFFGEGSRLTVL.

The chain has TRBV6-1 and TRBJ1-1, with 10 bases aligning to TRBD1. V was clipped by 3 bases and J by 5 bases; unmatched bases: 6. Germline V CDR1 and CDR2: MNHNS, SASEGT. The CDR3 consists of 15 residues. The CDR3 is CASSERTGGKTEAFF. CDR3 nucleotides: TGTGCCAGCAGTGAGCGGACAGGGGGGAAGACTGAAGCTTTCTTT.

The V gene is TRBV9, the J gene TRBJ1-2, with D tentatively TRBD1 (6 bases). The CDR3 spans 14 residues. With 3 bases removed from V and 5 bases from J, the gap between germline ends came to 14 bases. Germline lookup yields CDR1 SGDLS and CDR2 YYNGEE. CDR3 loop: CASSDTDRPYGYTF. In nucleotides, the CDR3 is TGTGCCAGCAGCGATACTGACAGGCCTTATGGCTACACCTTC.

CDR3 nucleotide sequence: TGCAGCGTCGCACAGGGCTCTGGAAACACCATATATTTT. This gives the protein CSVAQGSGNTIYF. The V gene is TRBV29-1, the J gene TRBJ1-3; a possible D gene is TRBD1 (6 bases). Trimming shortened V by 6 bases and J by 0 bases, and 9 bases separated the two germline ends. CDR1 and CDR2 from the germline V gene are SQVTM and ANQGSEA. The CDR3 has 13 residues.

This clone has a handful of counts. J is TRBJ2-7 and V is TRBV6-6, with 8 bases matching TRBD1. The V segment lost 5 bases and the J segment 2 bases; nucleotides outside the gene matches: 8. The CDR3 covers 15 residues. Looked up from germline, CDR1 is MNHNY and CDR2 is SVGAGI (reference sequence). In DNA form, the CDR3 reads TGTGCCAGCAGTACCCGACAGGGGACAACCTACGAGCAGTACTTC. Encoded protein: CASSTRQGTTYEQYF.

The chain is built from TRBV30 and TRBJ1-1; the D is unclear. The CDR3 contains 12 residues. The germline gives CDR1 GTSNPN, CDR2 SVGIG (reference sequence). Trimming removed 2 bases from V and 8 bases from J, with 12 bases in between. The CDR3 here is CAWSSFKREAFF. In nucleotides, the CDR3 is TGTGCCTGGAGTTCCTTCAAGAGAGAAGCTTTCTTT.

The chain combines TRBV7-2 with TRBJ2-5; TRBD2 matches 10 bases. The V and J ends lost 5 bases and 5 bases, in that order; junction bases with no gene match: 8. The CDR3 has 15 residues. The V gene's germline CDR1 is SGHTA and CDR2 FQGNSA. The CDR3 loop reads CASSKAGGPLETQYF. The CDR3 bases are TGTGCCAGCAGCAAAGCGGGAGGGCCCTTGGAGACCCAGTACTTC. Full variable domain (remainder filled in from reference TRBV7-2 and TRBJ2-5): GAGVSQSPSNKVTEKGKDVELRCDPISGHTALYWYRQSLGQGLEFLIYFQGNSAPDKSGLPSDRFSAERTGGSVSTLTIQRTQQEDSAVYLCASSKAGGPLETQYFGPGTRLLVL.

The chain employs TRBV7-9 and TRBJ2-1; D gene ambiguous. The CDR3 consists of 14 residues. Germline-derived CDR1 and CDR2 are SEHNR and FQNEAQ (reference sequence). Trimming removed 2 bases at V and 8 bases at J, with 13 bases between. Here the CDR3 reads CASSLPLGRDEQFF. DNA of the CDR3: TGTGCCAGCAGCTTACCCCTCGGCCGGGATGAGCAGTTCTTC.

Worth noting for this clone: The junction differs from germline at one of its ends, possibly a read error. This sequence joins TRBV6-5 and TRBJ2-5; D is unclear. The CDR3 totals 13 residues. Germline assignment: CDR1 MNHEY and CDR2 SVGAGI. The DNA for the CDR3 is TGTGCCAACAGTTACGAGCCCCAAGAGACCCAGTACTTC. Translating it yields CANSYEPQETQYF.

The chain links TRBV7-9 to TRBJ2-2, with D tentatively TRBD1 (6 bases). The V end was cut by 1 base, the J end by 4 bases, with 10 bases between. Germline V gene sequence: CDR1 SEHNR, CDR2 FQNEAQ (reference sequence). This CDR3 has 15 amino acids. The CDR3 DNA sequence: TGTGCCAGCAGCTTAGACAGGGTAATCACCGGGGAGCTGTTTTTT. The encoded protein is CASSLDRVITGELFF. Looking up the rest from reference TRBV7-9 and TRBJ2-2 gives the full variable domain: DTGVSQNPRHKITKRGQNVTFRCDPISEHNRLYWYRQTLGQGPEFLTYFQNEAQLEKSRLLSDRFSAERPKGSFSTLEIQRTEQGDSAMYLCASSLDRVITGELFFGEGSRLTVL.

The chain combines TRBV7-9 with TRBJ1-1, with TRBD1 matching over 8 bases. CDR3 size: 16 residues. Trimming at V came to 4 bases and at J to 8 bases, leaving 15 bases not matched to a gene. Germline lookup yields CDR1 SEHNR and CDR2 FQNEAQ (reference sequence). The CDR3 coding sequence is TGTGCCAGCAGCTCACCGACCCAGGGGGCGCCCCCAGAAGCTTTCTTT. As protein: CASSSPTQGAPPEAFF.

This clone was detected a few times. CDR3 amino acids: CASSAGQGLFNEQFF. The CDR3 region has the DNA TGTGCCAGCAGCGCGGGACAGGGGCTCTTCAATGAGCAGTTCTTC. The V and J genes are TRBV9 and TRBJ2-1; 10 bases are shared with TRBD1. The CDR3 is 15 residues long. Germline V gene sequence: CDR1 SGDLS, CDR2 YYNGEE. The V segment lost 3 bases and the J segment 6 bases; nucleotides outside the gene matches: 6.